A selection of T cell receptor beta chains follows, all from one sample in a study of T cell responses to AZD1222 COVID-19 vaccine. This table comes from immunoSEQ multiplex PCR, and its TCRdb copy is limited to in-frame clones, with some not included. The sample consists of around 130,000 clones, more than 75% of them appearing once. Sequencing used peripheral blood, obtained 28 days after the second AZD1222 dose. These TCRs come from an adult who received the AZD1222 COVID-19 vaccine. Both conserved end residues are part of each CDR3. A D gene is named only where the DNA matches it firmly. Only some rows state a clone size, as once, few, many or a class for expanded clones.

TRBV19	NA	NA	TRBJ2-1	CASSSGYTRENEQFF	TGTGCCAGTAGTTCCGGCTACACCAGAGAGAATGAGCAGTTCTTC
TRBV28	TRBD2	NA	TRBJ2-1	CASSLSLAGGPRQFF	TGTGCCAGCAGTTTATCGCTAGCGGGAGGGCCACGGCAGTTCTTC
TRBV7-2	NA	once	TRBJ1-1	CASSLAQSMNTEAFF	TGTGCCAGCAGCTTAGCTCAGTCAATGAACACTGAAGCTTTCTTT
TRBV3-1/TRBV3-2	NA	NA	TRBJ2-2	CASSPPRTGELFF	TGTGCCAGCAGCCCCCCCAGGACCGGGGAGCTGTTTTTT
TRBV19	NA	NA	TRBJ2-2	CASSSQAGNTGELFF	TGTGCCAGTAGCTCCCAAGCGGGGAACACCGGGGAGCTGTTTTTT
TRBV9	NA	NA	TRBJ1-3	CASSVIGGNTIYF	TGTGCCAGCAGCGTCATAGGTGGAAACACCATATATTTT
TRBV5-6	TRBD1	once	TRBJ1-1	CASSPDLDRGRRVALF	TGTGCCAGCAGCCCGGACTTGGACAGGGGGCGGAGAGTGGCTCTCTTT
TRBV11-2	TRBD1	NA	TRBJ1-3	CASSSKGQGVAGGNTIYF	TGTGCCAGCAGCTCCAAGGGACAGGGGGTCGCGGGCGGAAACACCATATATTTT
TRBV5-6	TRBD1	NA	TRBJ2-7	CASRRQGTSYEQYF	TGTGCCAGCAGACGACAGGGGACCTCCTACGAGCAGTACTTC
TRBV20-1	NA	NA	TRBJ2-7	CSARLYEQYF	TGCAGTGCTAGACTCTACGAGCAGTACTTC
TRBV18	NA	NA	TRBJ2-1	CASSWGAESYNEQFF	TGTGCCAGCTCCTGGGGGGCGGAGAGCTACAATGAGCAGTTCTTC
TRBV27	NA	NA	TRBJ1-3	CASSSSTSGNTIYF	TGTGCCAGCAGTTCGTCGACCTCTGGAAACACCATATATTTT
TRBV6-5	NA	NA	TRBJ2-5	CASEGRGSGQYF	TGTGCCAGCGAGGGACGGGGAAGTGGCCAGTACTTC
TRBV27	NA	NA	TRBJ2-3	CASSLSRGRADTQYF	TGTGCCAGCAGTTTATCGCGGGGCCGGGCAGATACGCAGTATTTT
TRBV29-1	NA	NA	TRBJ1-1	CSADRVAFF	TGCAGCGCGGACAGAGTAGCTTTCTTT
TRBV6-5	NA	NA	TRBJ1-2	CASSYSMSSGHGYTF	TGTGCCAGCAGTTACTCGATGTCGTCGGGACATGGCTACACCTTC